The 29 T cell receptor beta chains in this list originate from one sample, sequenced in a study of technical replicates of blood from several donors. Sequenced by immunoSEQ multiplex PCR; TCRdb stores in-frame clones only, minus some. The data contain 60,000 to 85,000 clones, 85% to 95% of them seen just once; the ten biggest clones take up 0.3% to 0.5%. Sequencing was performed on T cells isolated from PBMCs. These TCRs come from a human donor in good health.

The rearrangement joins TRBV4-2 to TRBJ2-1; the D gene is possibly TRBD2 (6 bases). The CDR3 is made up of 17 amino acids. Germline values: CDR1 LGHNA, CDR2 YNFKEQ. Deletions cut 0 bases from V and 0 bases from J, with 12 bases between. CDR3 sequence: CASSQDTSSSSYNEQFF. In DNA, the CDR3 is TGTGCCAGCAGCCAAGATACTAGCTCTAGCTCCTACAATGAGCAGTTCTTC.

The rearrangement joins TRBV19 to TRBJ1-1; 9 nucleotides agree with TRBD1. CDR1 LNHDA and CDR2 SQIVND come from the germline V gene (reference sequence). Losses at the gene ends were 6 bases for V and 1 base for J; bases not matched to a gene: 3. The CDR3 covers 14 residues. CDR3 DNA sequence: TGTGCCAGTAGGTTACAGGGGGCGAACACTGAAGCTTTCTTT. Its protein product is CASRLQGANTEAFF.

The V gene is TRBV7-6, the J gene TRBJ2-5; TRBD2 aligns across 8 bases. CDR3 size: 16 residues. Germline V gene data show CDR1 as SGHVS and CDR2 as FNYEAQ. The V segment lost 1 base and the J segment 1 base; nucleotides outside the gene matches: 5. CDR3 DNA sequence: TGTGCCAGCAGCTTAGGGCAGCGGGAGTTCCAAGAGACCCAGTACTTC. Translation gives CASSLGQREFQETQYF.

This sequence joins TRBV18 and TRBJ1-1; D is unresolved. This CDR3 spans 13 amino acids. CDR1 is KGHSH, CDR2 LQKENI, per germline. The V end lost 2 bases, the J end lost 8 bases, and 12 bases lay between the germline ends. CDR3 bases: TGTGCCAGCTCACCAGTTGGAGTCTCCGAAGCTTTCTTT. As protein: CASSPVGVSEAFF.

The J gene is TRBJ2-1, the V gene TRBV18, with 8 bases lining up with TRBD1. CDR3 length: 14 residues. In germline, CDR1 is KGHSH, CDR2 LQKENI. V gave up 3 bases and J gave up 4 bases; unmatched junction bases: 2. The CDR3 loop is CASSPYRGYNEQFF. DNA of the CDR3: TGTGCCAGCTCACCGTACAGGGGGTACAATGAGCAGTTCTTC.

The rearrangement uses TRBV7-6 and TRBJ2-7, with 9 nucleotides matching TRBD2. This CDR3 spans 16 amino acids. J gave up 4 bases and V 1 base, and 8 bases lay outside the gene matches. The germline CDR1 and CDR2 sequences are SGHVS and FNYEAQ. CDR3 residues: CASSLGETSGAYEQYF. The CDR3 DNA sequence: TGTGCCAGCAGCTTAGGGGAGACTAGCGGAGCTTACGAGCAGTACTTC.

The V call is TRBV19, the J call TRBJ2-3; D may be TRBD2 (5 bases). V lost 7 bases and J lost 2, with 10 bases in between. The CDR3 length is 13 residues. Germline V gives CDR1 LNHDA, CDR2 SQIVND (reference sequence). CDR3 coding DNA: TGTGCCAGTACCGGGGAAAACACAGATACGCAGTATTTT. As protein: CASTGENTDTQYF.

The CDR3 bases are TGCGCCAGCAGCCGGGACAGGAGTAGTGAAAAACTGTTTTTT. This sequence encodes CASSRDRSSEKLFF. The V and J genes are TRBV4-1 and TRBJ1-4, with 8 bases fitting TRBD1. The trim removed 4 bases at V and 7 bases at J, leaving 5 bases unmatched. Germline V CDR1 and CDR2: MGHRA, YSYEKL. This CDR3 is 14 amino acids long.

The genes are TRBV4-1 and TRBJ2-3; no reliable D call. The CDR3 extends over 15 amino acids. V was cut by 0 bases and J by 1 base, with 8 bases left in between. Germline values: CDR1 MGHRA, CDR2 YSYEKL. The CDR3 spells CASSQEDRGTDTQYF. CDR3 DNA: TGCGCCAGCAGCCAAGAAGATAGAGGCACAGATACGCAGTATTTT.

V is TRBV7-9 and J is TRBJ1-1; weak D call: TRBD1 (5 bases). The CDR3 spans 15 residues. Germline V CDR1 and CDR2: SEHNR, FQNEAQ (reference sequence). V was shortened by 1 base and J by 1 base, with 10 bases between the two germline ends. CDR3 coding DNA: TGTGCCAGCAGCTTAGTAGGGCAGGGGAACACTGAAGCTTTCTTT. Encoded protein: CASSLVGQGNTEAFF.

The J gene is TRBJ2-2, the V gene TRBV4-1; no definite D call. The CDR3 is 13 residues long. Germline lookup yields CDR1 MGHRA and CDR2 YSYEKL. V shed 2 bases and J shed 6 bases, with 7 bases lying between them. The CDR3 loop reads CASSQPSAGELFF. CDR3 nucleotide sequence: TGCGCCAGCAGCCAACCTAGTGCCGGGGAGCTGTTTTTT.

This rearrangement joins TRBV5-1 to TRBJ2-5; the D is unclear. This CDR3 is 13 amino acids long. Between the trimmed V and J ends, which lost 3 bases and 2 bases, there was a span of 8 bases. In germline, CDR1 is SGHRS, CDR2 YFSETQ. The CDR3 sequence: CASSYTVQETQYF. The CDR3 region has the DNA TGCGCCAGCAGCTACACAGTTCAAGAGACCCAGTACTTC.

The chain is built from TRBV4-1 and TRBJ2-5, with D possibly matching TRBD2 (6 bases). With 5 bases removed from V and 5 bases from J, the gap between germline ends came to 12 bases. Germline CDR1 MGHRA, CDR2 YSYEKL. CDR3 length: 13 residues. The chain's CDR3 is CASSWRAEETQYF. The CDR3 DNA sequence: TGCGCCAGCAGCTGGAGGGCTGAGGAGACCCAGTACTTC.

The J gene is TRBJ2-5, the V gene TRBV30; no reliable D call. The V end lost 0 bases, the J end lost 7 bases, and 9 bases lay between the germline ends. This CDR3 has 12 residues. Germline loops: CDR1 GTSNPN, CDR2 SVGIG (reference sequence). Written as DNA, the CDR3 is TGTGCCTGGAGTGTTACCTTCGGGACCCAGTACTTC. Encoded protein: CAWSVTFGTQYF.

The rearrangement joins TRBV10-3 to TRBJ2-7, with TRBD1 identical over 7 bases. CDR1 and CDR2 (germline): ENHRY, SYGVKD. The CDR3 length is 18 residues. With V trimmed by 0 bases and J by 1 base, 12 bases remained unmatched. CDR3 coding DNA: TGTGCCATCAGTGAGTCGCTTGGACAGGCGATTCTTTCCTACGAGCAGTACTTC. Translating it yields CAISESLGQAILSYEQYF.

The genes are TRBV19 and TRBJ1-3, with TRBD1 matching over 9 bases. Germline loops: CDR1 LNHDA, CDR2 SQIVND (reference sequence). The CDR3 covers 20 residues. J gave up 0 bases and V 2 bases, and 14 bases lay outside the gene matches. Written as DNA, the CDR3 is TGTGCCAGTAGTATAAAAGGGGACAGGGTTCATCCCCGCTCTGGAAACACCATATATTTT. The encoded protein is CASSIKGDRVHPRSGNTIYF.

The genes are TRBV29-1 and TRBJ1-4, with TRBD1 as a possible D gene (5 bases). CDR1 is SQVTM, CDR2 ANQGSEA, per germline. The ends were cut back, 0 bases at V and 6 bases at J, with 14 bases in the middle. There are 15 residues in the CDR3. The CDR3 region is CSVEDQGVGDEKLFF. The CDR3 DNA reads TGCAGCGTTGAAGATCAAGGGGTAGGCGATGAAAAACTGTTTTTT.

The genes are TRBV5-4 and TRBJ1-3; the D gene is possibly TRBD1 (6 bases). The CDR3 runs to 16 residues. The germline V and J ends were trimmed by 5 bases and 1 base, with 16 bases remaining between them. Germline lookup yields CDR1 SGHNT and CDR2 YYREEE (reference sequence). The CDR3 is CASSLLGGGSGNTIYF. DNA for the CDR3: TGTGCCAGCAGTCTCTTGGGAGGGGGTTCTGGAAACACCATATATTTT.

This clone was found once. This sequence joins TRBV7-2 and TRBJ2-5; maybe TRBD2 (6 bases). With 4 bases removed from V and 2 bases from J, the gap between germline ends came to 14 bases. The CDR3 runs 15 residues. The germline gives CDR1 SGHTA, CDR2 FQGNSA. The CDR3 region is CASSSLTGRQETQYF. The CDR3 bases are TGTGCCAGCAGCTCACTCACCGGGAGACAAGAGACCCAGTACTTC.

The chain's CDR3 is CASSHGTGGFGNTIYF. The CDR3 DNA sequence: TGTGCCAGCAGCCACGGAACAGGGGGATTTGGAAACACCATATATTTT. J is TRBJ1-3 and V is TRBV4-2, with TRBD1 matching 8 bases. Trimming took 3 bases from V and 3 from J; bases not matched to a gene: 7. The germline V gene encodes CDR1 LGHNA and CDR2 YNFKEQ. This CDR3 has 16 residues.

The chain employs TRBV9 and TRBJ2-1; D unclear. Germline CDR1 SGDLS, CDR2 YYNGEE. The CDR3 consists of 14 residues. The V gene lost 6 bases and the J gene lost 4 bases, with 14 bases spanning the gap. The CDR3 here is CASTPYSFYNEQFF. As DNA, the CDR3 is TGTGCCAGCACCCCTTACTCTTTTTACAATGAGCAGTTCTTC.

J is TRBJ1-1 and V is TRBV9; 7 nucleotides agree with TRBD1. This CDR3 comprises 18 residues. V gave up 4 bases and J gave up 1 base; unmatched junction bases: 16. Per the germline V gene, CDR1 is SGDLS and CDR2 is YYNGEE. The CDR3 nucleotides are TGTGCCAGCAGCCCTTCCTTTGGACAGGTACTTCAGAACACTGAAGCTTTCTTT. Translated: CASSPSFGQVLQNTEAFF. The full variable domain, in which reference TRBV9 and TRBJ1-1 provide the parts outside the CDR3, is DSGVTQTPKHLITATGQRVTLRCSPRSGDLSVYWYQQSLDQGLQFLIQYYNGEERAKGNILERFSAQQFPDLHSELNLSSLELGDSALYFCASSPSFGQVLQNTEAFFGQGTRLTVV.

This clone appeared a single time. The genes are TRBV6-5 and TRBJ1-4, with D perhaps TRBD1 (5 bases). This CDR3 region has 14 residues. V lost 2 bases to trimming and J lost 6 bases, with 10 bases between them. CDR1 and CDR2 (germline): MNHEY, SVGAGI. CDR3 bases: TGTGCCAGCAGTTACCTCGGGGGGGATGAAAAACTGTTTTTT. Translation gives CASSYLGGDEKLFF.

This chain connects TRBV2 to TRBJ1-2; 7 bases map to TRBD1. The CDR3 length is 13 residues. The V gene end was trimmed by 3 bases and the J gene end by 5 bases; junction bases not matched to a gene: 3. Looked up from germline, CDR1 is SNHLY and CDR2 is FYNNEI. The CDR3 loop is CASSDGTVYGYTF. The CDR3 DNA sequence: TGTGCCAGCAGTGACGGGACAGTATATGGCTACACCTTC.

This chain uses TRBV7-2 with TRBJ2-7, with D perhaps TRBD2 (6 bases). Trimming took 1 base from V and 0 from J, leaving 10 bases between them. The CDR3 runs to 15 residues. From germline, CDR1 is SGHTA and CDR2 FQGNSA. The CDR3 nucleotides read TGTGCCAGCAGCTTAGGATCGCGGGACTCCTACGAGCAGTACTTC. Encoded protein: CASSLGSRDSYEQYF.

The chain is built from TRBV5-4 and TRBJ2-7; TRBD1 matches 9 bases. Germline lookup yields CDR1 SGHNT and CDR2 YYREEE (reference sequence). The CDR3 sequence is 15 residues long. Trimming at V came to 0 bases and at J to 2 bases, leaving 3 bases not matched to a gene. Written as DNA, the CDR3 is TGTGCCAGCAGCTTGGTGGGACAGGGCCCCTACGAGCAGTACTTC. Protein product: CASSLVGQGPYEQYF. Combining the CDR3 with reference TRBV5-4 and TRBJ2-7 gives the whole variable domain ETGVTQSPTHLIKTRGQQVTLRCSSQSGHNTVSWYQQALGQGPQFIFQYYREEENGRGNFPPRFSGLQFPNYSSELNVNALELDDSALYLCASSLVGQGPYEQYFGPGTRLTVT.

This chain connects TRBV10-3 to TRBJ2-3; perhaps TRBD1 as D (5 bases). Trimming removed 3 bases at V and 4 bases at J, with 8 bases between. The V gene's germline CDR1 is ENHRY and CDR2 SYGVKD. CDR3 length equals 13 residues. The CDR3 nucleotides are TGTGCCATCAGTGATAGGGGTCCAGATACGCAGTATTTT. This sequence encodes CAISDRGPDTQYF.

The CDR3: CAVGKDGGMNEQFF. The CDR3, as DNA: TGTGCCGTTGGTAAAGACGGGGGAATGAATGAGCAGTTCTTC. The chain couples TRBV10-3 to TRBJ2-1, with D possibly TRBD2 on 6 matching bases. Trimming left V 11 bases short and J 7 bases short, with 21 bases between. Germline CDR1 and CDR2: ENHRY and SYGVKD. This CDR3 contains 14 residues.

This clone was counted once. The rearrangement links TRBV10-3 to TRBJ1-1, with a weak D call TRBD1 (6 bases). With 7 bases removed from V and 0 bases from J, the gap between germline ends came to 15 bases. The CDR3 is 15 amino acids. From germline, CDR1 is ENHRY and CDR2 SYGVKD. CDR3 in DNA: TGTGCCATCACTGACTCAGGGGTCATGAACACTGAAGCTTTCTTT. Amino acids: CAITDSGVMNTEAFF.